This section outlines one TCR beta chain sequence together with its context. The data were taken from a study of cytomegalovirus exposure and HLA in healthy donors. PCR amplification relied on 60 Vbeta primers (plus 13 Jbeta primers). Sequencing was performed with immunoSEQ multiplex PCR; in TCRdb, only in-frame clones are kept and a portion is missing. This sample yields fewer than 140,000 clones, of which 71% are seen a single time; 2.5% to 3% belongs to the top ten. V dropped 2 bases and J dropped 2; count of bases not matched to a gene: 11. This CDR3 is 17 amino acids long. From germline, CDR1 is SGHRS and CDR2 YFSETQ.

This chain uses TRBV5-1 with TRBJ2-7; 9 nucleotides align to TRBD2. The receptor was isolated from a female donor in good health and CMV-seronegative. Sequencing was done on a sample of PBMCs. CDR3 nucleotide sequence: TGCGCCAGCAGCTTTCGAGCTAGCGGGGATGCTACCTACGAGCAGTACTTC. The encoded protein is CASSFRASGDATYEQYF. Drawing the rest from reference TRBV5-1 and TRBJ2-7, the complete variable domain is KAGVTQTPRYLIKTRGQQVTLSCSPISGHRSVSWYQQTPGQGLQFLFEYFSETQRNKGNFPGRFSGRQFSNSRSEMNVSTLELGDSALYLCASSFRASGDATYEQYFGPGTRLTVT.